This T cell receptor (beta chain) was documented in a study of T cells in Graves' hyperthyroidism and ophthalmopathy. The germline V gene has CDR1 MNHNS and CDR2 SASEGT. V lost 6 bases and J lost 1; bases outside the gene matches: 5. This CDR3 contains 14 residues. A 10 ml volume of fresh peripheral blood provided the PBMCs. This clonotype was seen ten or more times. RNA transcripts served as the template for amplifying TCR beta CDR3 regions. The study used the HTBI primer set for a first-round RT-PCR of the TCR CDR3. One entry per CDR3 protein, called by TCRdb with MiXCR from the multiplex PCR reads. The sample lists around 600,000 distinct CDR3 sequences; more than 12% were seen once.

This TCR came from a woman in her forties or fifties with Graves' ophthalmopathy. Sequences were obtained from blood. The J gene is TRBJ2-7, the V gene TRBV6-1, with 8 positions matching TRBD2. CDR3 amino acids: CASRYSGTSYEQYF. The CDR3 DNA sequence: TGTGCCAGCAGGTATAGCGGGACTTCCTACGAGCAGTACTTC.